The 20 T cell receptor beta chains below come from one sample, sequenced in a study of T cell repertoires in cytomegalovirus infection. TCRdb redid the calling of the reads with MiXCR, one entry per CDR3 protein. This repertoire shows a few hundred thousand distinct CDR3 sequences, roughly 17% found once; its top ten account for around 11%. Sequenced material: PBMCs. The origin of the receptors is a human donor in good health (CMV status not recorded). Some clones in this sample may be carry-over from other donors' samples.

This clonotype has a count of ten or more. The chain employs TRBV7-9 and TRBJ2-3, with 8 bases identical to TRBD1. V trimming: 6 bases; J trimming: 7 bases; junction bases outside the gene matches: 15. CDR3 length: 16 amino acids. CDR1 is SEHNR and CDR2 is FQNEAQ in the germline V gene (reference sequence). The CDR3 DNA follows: TGTGCCAGCAGGGAGACAGGGGCCGTGGAACTCCATACGCAGTATTTT. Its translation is CASRETGAVELHTQYF.

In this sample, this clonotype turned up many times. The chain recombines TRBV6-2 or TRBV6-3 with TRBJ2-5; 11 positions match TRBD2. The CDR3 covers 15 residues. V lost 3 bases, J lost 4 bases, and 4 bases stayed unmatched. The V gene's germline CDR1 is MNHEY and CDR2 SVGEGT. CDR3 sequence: CASSYSSGGRETQYF. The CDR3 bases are TGTGCCAGCAGTTATTCTAGCGGGGGGCGAGAGACCCAGTACTTC.

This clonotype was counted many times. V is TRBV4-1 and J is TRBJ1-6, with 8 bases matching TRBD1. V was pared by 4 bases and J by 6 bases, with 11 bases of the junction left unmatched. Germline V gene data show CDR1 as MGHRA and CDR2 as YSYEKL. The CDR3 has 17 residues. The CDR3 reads CASSRLGQGEPNSPLHF. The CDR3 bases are TGCGCCAGCAGCCGACTCGGACAGGGCGAACCTAATTCACCCCTCCACTTT.

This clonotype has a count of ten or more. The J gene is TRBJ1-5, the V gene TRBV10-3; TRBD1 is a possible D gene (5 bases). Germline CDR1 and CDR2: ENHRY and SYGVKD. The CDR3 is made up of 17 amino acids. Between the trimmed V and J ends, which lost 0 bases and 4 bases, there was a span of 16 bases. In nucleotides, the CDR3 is TGTGCCATCAGTGAGTCGGTGTTGGGGGTTGGGAATCAGCCCCAGCATTTT. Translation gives CAISESVLGVGNQPQHF.

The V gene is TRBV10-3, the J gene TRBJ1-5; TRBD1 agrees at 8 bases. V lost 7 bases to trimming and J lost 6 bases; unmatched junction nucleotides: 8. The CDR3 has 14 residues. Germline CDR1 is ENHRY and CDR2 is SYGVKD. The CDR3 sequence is CAINSDREGQPQHF. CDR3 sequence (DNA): TGTGCCATCAATTCGGACAGGGAGGGTCAGCCCCAGCATTTT.

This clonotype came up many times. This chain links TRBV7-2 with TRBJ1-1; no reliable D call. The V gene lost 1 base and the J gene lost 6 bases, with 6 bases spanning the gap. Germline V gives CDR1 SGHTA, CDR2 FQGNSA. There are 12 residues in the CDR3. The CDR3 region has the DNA TGTGCCAGCAGCTTAGACGGCTCTGAAGCTTTCTTT. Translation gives CASSLDGSEAFF. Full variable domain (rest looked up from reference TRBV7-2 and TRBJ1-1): GAGVSQSPSNKVTEKGKDVELRCDPISGHTALYWYRQSLGQGLEFLIYFQGNSAPDKSGLPSDRFSAERTGGSVSTLTIQRTQQEDSAVYLCASSLDGSEAFFGQGTRLTVV.

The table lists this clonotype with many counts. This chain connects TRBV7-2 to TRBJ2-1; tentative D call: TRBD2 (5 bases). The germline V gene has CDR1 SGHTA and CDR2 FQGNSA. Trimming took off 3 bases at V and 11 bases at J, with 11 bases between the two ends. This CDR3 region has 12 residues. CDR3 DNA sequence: TGTGCCAGCAGCTTGCCCGGGAATCAGCAGTTCTTC. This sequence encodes CASSLPGNQQFF.

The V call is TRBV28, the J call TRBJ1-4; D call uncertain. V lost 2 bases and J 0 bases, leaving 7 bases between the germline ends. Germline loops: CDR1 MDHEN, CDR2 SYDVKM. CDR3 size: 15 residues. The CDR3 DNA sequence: TGTGCCAGCAGTTTAGACTCTGCAACTAATGAAAAACTGTTTTTT. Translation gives CASSLDSATNEKLFF.

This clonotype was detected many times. The CDR3 sequence is CASSLGRERKAFF. The CDR3 nucleotides are TGTGCCAGCAGCTTGGGCAGGGAAAGGAAAGCTTTCTTT. This sequence joins TRBV11-1 and TRBJ1-1; TRBD1 is a possible D gene (5 bases). Germline-derived CDR1 and CDR2 are SGHAT and FQDESV (reference sequence). With 3 bases removed from V and 9 bases from J, the gap between germline ends came to 14 bases. The CDR3 covers 13 residues.

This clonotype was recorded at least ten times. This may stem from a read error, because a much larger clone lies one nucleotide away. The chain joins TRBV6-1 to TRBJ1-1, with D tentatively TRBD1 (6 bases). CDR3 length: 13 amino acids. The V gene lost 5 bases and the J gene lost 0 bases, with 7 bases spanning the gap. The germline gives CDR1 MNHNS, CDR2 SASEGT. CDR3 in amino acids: CASSSGVNTEAFF. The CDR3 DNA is TGTGCCAGCAGTTCAGGGGTGAACACTGAAGCTTTCTTT.

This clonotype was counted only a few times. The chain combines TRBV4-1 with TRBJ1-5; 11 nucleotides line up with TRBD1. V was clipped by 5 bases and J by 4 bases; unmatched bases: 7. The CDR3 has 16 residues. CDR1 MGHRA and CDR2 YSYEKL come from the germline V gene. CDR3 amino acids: CASSSRTGGVNQPQHF. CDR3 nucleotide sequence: TGCGCCAGCAGCTCCCGGACAGGGGGCGTGAATCAGCCCCAGCATTTT.

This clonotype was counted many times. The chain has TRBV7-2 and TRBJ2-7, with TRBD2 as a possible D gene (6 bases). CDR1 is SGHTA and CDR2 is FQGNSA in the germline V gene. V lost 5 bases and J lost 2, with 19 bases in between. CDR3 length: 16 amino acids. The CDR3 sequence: CASSLLSGGLTYEQYF. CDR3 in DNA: TGTGCCAGCAGCCTCCTCTCCGGAGGGCTTACCTACGAGCAGTACTTC.

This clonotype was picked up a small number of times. The chain's CDR3 is CASVPPQGLYGYTF. CDR3 bases: TGTGCCAGCGTTCCCCCCCAGGGGCTCTATGGCTACACCTTC. The V and J genes are TRBV6-1 and TRBJ1-2; the D gene is possibly TRBD1 (6 bases). The CDR3 is 14 residues long. Per germline, CDR1 MNHNS and CDR2 SASEGT. Trimming stripped 8 bases from V and 4 bases from J, with 17 bases between.

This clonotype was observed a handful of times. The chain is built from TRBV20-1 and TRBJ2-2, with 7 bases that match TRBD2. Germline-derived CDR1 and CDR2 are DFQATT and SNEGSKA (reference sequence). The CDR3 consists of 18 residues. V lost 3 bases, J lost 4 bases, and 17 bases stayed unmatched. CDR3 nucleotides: TGCAGTGCTAGGGTGGCGGGACTATATGCAGGAGGCACCGGGGAGCTGTTTTTT. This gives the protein CSARVAGLYAGGTGELFF.

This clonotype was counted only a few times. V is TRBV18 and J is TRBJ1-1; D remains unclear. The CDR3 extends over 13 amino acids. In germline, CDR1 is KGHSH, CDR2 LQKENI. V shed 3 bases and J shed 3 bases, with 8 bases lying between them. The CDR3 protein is CASSPRSDTEAFF. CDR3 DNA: TGTGCCAGCTCACCCCGATCGGACACTGAAGCTTTCTTT.

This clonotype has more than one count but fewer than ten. The CDR3 region has the DNA TGTGCCAGCAGTCCGACCCTCAGGGGTAGGACTGAAGCTTTCTTT. It translates to CASSPTLRGRTEAFF. The rearrangement links TRBV12-3 or TRBV12-4 to TRBJ1-1; a weak D match, TRBD1 (6 bases). The V gene lost 5 bases and the J gene lost 5 bases, with 18 bases spanning the gap. The CDR3 extends over 15 amino acids.

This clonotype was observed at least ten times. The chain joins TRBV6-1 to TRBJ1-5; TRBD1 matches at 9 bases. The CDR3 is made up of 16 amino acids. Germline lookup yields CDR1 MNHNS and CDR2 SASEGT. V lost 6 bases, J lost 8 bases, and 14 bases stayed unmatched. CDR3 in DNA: TGTGCCAGCAGCCCGAGACCCCGGGACAGGGTTGAGCCCCAGCATTTT. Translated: CASSPRPRDRVEPQHF.

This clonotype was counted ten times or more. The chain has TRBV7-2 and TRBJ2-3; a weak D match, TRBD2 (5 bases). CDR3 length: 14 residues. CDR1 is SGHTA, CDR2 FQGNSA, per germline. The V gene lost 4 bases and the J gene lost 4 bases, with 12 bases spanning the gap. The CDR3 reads CASSWSGSPDTQYF. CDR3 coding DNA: TGTGCCAGCAGCTGGTCGGGAAGCCCAGATACGCAGTATTTT. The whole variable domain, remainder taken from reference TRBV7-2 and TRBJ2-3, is GAGVSQSPSNKVTEKGKDVELRCDPISGHTALYWYRQSLGQGLEFLIYFQGNSAPDKSGLPSDRFSAERTGGSVSTLTIQRTQQEDSAVYLCASSWSGSPDTQYFGPGTRLTVL.

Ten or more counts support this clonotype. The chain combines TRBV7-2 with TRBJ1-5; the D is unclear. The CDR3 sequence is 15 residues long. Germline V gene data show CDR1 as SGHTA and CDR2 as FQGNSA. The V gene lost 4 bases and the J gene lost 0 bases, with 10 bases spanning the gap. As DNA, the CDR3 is TGTGCCAGCAGCTCTCCGGGGTTTAGCAATCAGCCCCAGCATTTT. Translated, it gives CASSSPGFSNQPQHF.

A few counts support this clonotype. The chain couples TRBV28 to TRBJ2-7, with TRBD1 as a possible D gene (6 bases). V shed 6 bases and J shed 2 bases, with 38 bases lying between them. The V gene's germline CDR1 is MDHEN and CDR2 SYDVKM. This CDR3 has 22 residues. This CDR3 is CASSPVIQMVDRMPLRTYEQYF. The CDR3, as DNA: TGTGCCAGCAGCCCCGTTATACAAATGGTCGACAGGATGCCCCTCCGTACCTACGAGCAGTACTTC.